The 8 T cell receptor beta chains below come from one sample, sequenced in a study of long-term antiretroviral therapy in people with HIV. The run of the v3.0 immunoSEQ assay was at survey level. Data came from immunoSEQ multiplex PCR; TCRdb stores just in-frame clones and leaves some out. The repertoire has tens of thousands of clones, approximately 80% of them found once; the top ten carry 7.3%. The source material was unsorted PBMCs, sampled 0.3 years after starting antiretroviral therapy. These receptors were taken from a middle-aged man with HIV.

The J gene is TRBJ1-2, the V gene TRBV5-1, with D possibly TRBD1 on 6 matching bases. V was cut by 5 bases and J by 8 bases, with 13 bases left in between. The germline gives CDR1 SGHRS, CDR2 YFSETQ. CDR3 length equals 12 residues. In DNA, the CDR3 is TGCGCCAGCAGACAGGACAGCGGGGGCTACACCTTC. Protein: CASRQDSGGYTF. Complete variable domain (other parts from reference TRBV5-1 and TRBJ1-2): KAGVTQTPRYLIKTRGQQVTLSCSPISGHRSVSWYQQTPGQGLQFLFEYFSETQRNKGNFPGRFSGRQFSNSRSEMNVSTLELGDSALYLCASRQDSGGYTFGSGTRLTVV.

The sample holds a few counts of this clone. The chain couples TRBV7-2 to TRBJ1-6, with TRBD1 identical over 7 bases. Germline V gene sequence: CDR1 SGHTA, CDR2 FQGNSA. The CDR3 loop spans 14 amino acids. V shed 6 bases and J 9 bases; nucleotides not matched to a gene: 8. The CDR3 here is CASSRPGGGSPLHF. For the CDR3, the DNA is TGTGCCAGCAGTAGACCAGGGGGAGGTTCACCCCTCCACTTT.

V usage is TRBV6-1 and J usage is TRBJ2-1; 9 bases fit TRBD2. After removal of 4 bases from V and 7 bases from J, the junction contained 14 bases not matched to a gene. The CDR3 totals 17 residues. The germline V gene has CDR1 MNHNS and CDR2 SASEGT. The DNA of the CDR3 is TGTGCCAGCAGTGGCGCGGGGGGCGGGAGGGATCATAATGAGCAGTTCTTC. It specifies CASSGAGGGRDHNEQFF.

The chain is built from TRBV5-5 and TRBJ1-1; D call uncertain. This CDR3 region has 13 residues. Germline V gene sequence: CDR1 SGHKS, CDR2 YYEKEE (reference sequence). V lost 6 bases and J lost 0, with 9 bases in between. Here the CDR3 reads CASNTDLNTEAFF. In DNA form, the CDR3 reads TGTGCCAGCAACACCGACCTGAACACTGAAGCTTTCTTT.

The chain joins TRBV11-2 to TRBJ2-1, with D perhaps TRBD1 (6 bases). Trimming stripped 5 bases from V and 8 bases from J, with 19 bases between. Germline V lookup: CDR1 SGHAT, CDR2 FQNNGV. The CDR3 is 15 residues long. CDR3 residues: CASSPSGLQGHEQFF. For the CDR3, the DNA is TGTGCCAGCAGCCCTAGTGGGCTACAGGGTCATGAGCAGTTCTTC.

In DNA form, the CDR3 reads TGTGCCAGCTCACCACCGGGGTCAGGGGGCACCGGGGAGCTGTTTTTT. Protein product: CASSPPGSGGTGELFF. The gene calls are TRBV18 and TRBJ2-2; the match to TRBD1 covers 7 bases. Germline values: CDR1 KGHSH, CDR2 LQKENI. This CDR3 has 16 amino acids. Trimming took 0 bases from V and 4 from J; bases not matched to a gene: 5.

This clone was detected only a few times. V and J are TRBV7-3 and TRBJ2-2; 7 bases align to TRBD1. CDR3 size: 15 residues. V lost 10 bases and J lost 0; bases outside the gene matches: 8. CDR1 is SGHTA, CDR2 FQGTGA, per germline. The CDR3 region has the DNA TGTGCCACCCGACAGGGTCCCCCGAACACCGGGGAGCTGTTTTTT. Amino acids: CATRQGPPNTGELFF.

The chain has TRBV10-3 and TRBJ2-2; a weak D match, TRBD2 (5 bases). V lost 11 bases and J 6 bases, leaving 10 bases between the germline ends. The CDR3 consists of 11 residues. Germline V CDR1 and CDR2: ENHRY, SYGVKD. CDR3 sequence (DNA): TGTGCCGTCCACGGGGCCGGGGAGCTGTTTTTT. Its translation: CAVHGAGELFF.